Listed below are T cell receptor beta chains from one sample, sequenced in a study of Graves' ophthalmopathy and Graves' hyperthyroidism. TCRdb re-called the multiplex PCR reads with MiXCR, one entry per CDR3 protein. The sample consists of under 800,000 distinct CDR3 sequences, 22% of them appearing once. Sequencing was done on a sample of peripheral blood. The receptors were gathered from a woman younger than 35 with stable Graves' hyperthyroidism. Some clones in this sample may be carry-over from other donors' samples. CDR3s leave out the opening cysteine and the closing phenylalanine or tryptophan.

j_gene,v_gene,CDR3aa
TRBJ1-1,TRBV12-3/TRBV12-4,ASSLDRVRAEAF
TRBJ2-7,TRBV28,ASSLGVQRTSYEQY
TRBJ1-1,TRBV19,ASSIRLGMNTEAF
TRBJ1-5,TRBV4-2,ASSQDLEGGNRH
TRBJ1-1,TRBV6-5,ASSYRTGQHTEAF
TRBJ1-1,TRBV7-2,ASSLASQGGTEAF
TRBJ2-2,TRBV19,ASSPWAGELF
TRBJ2-7,TRBV6-1,ASSWTSGSHEQY
TRBJ2-7,TRBV15,ATSRDLGQGPLEQY
TRBJ2-2,TRBV5-1,ASSLVSGSYVGELF
TRBJ1-2,TRBV28,ASWDRGLGYT
TRBJ1-2,TRBV12-3/TRBV12-4,ASSPSAFYGYT
TRBJ2-5,TRBV29-1,SVEDLMHGGQETQY
TRBJ1-5,TRBV20-1,SARDGDQPQH
TRBJ2-2,TRBV20-1,SARASLAGGNTGELF
TRBJ1-1,TRBV7-2,ASSLGSWNTEAF
TRBJ2-7,TRBV4-1,ASSQDDGGVKQY
TRBJ2-7,TRBV12-5,ASGLVRGTYEQY
TRBJ2-2,TRBV7-8,ASSLARQIRLNTGELF
TRBJ2-2,TRBV5-1,ASSTPQGAFGELF
TRBJ1-6,TRBV7-2,ASSGTGVSPLH
TRBJ1-5,TRBV6-1,ASSSRPSTDPSQH
TRBJ2-7,TRBV4-2,ASSQLQGSGGQGEQY
TRBJ1-2,TRBV5-1,ASSVGTDNYGYT
TRBJ2-7,TRBV28,ASSLQRQASYEQY
TRBJ2-5,TRBV20-1,SARDRELRTQY
TRBJ1-2,TRBV29-1,SVEGPTGEGYT
TRBJ1-2,TRBV10-3,AISESTGWGGYT
TRBJ2-7,TRBV13,ASSLGRPTYEQY
TRBJ2-7,TRBV30,AWKESGYEQY
TRBJ1-2,TRBV6-5,ASSYSMVAGYGYT
TRBJ2-7,TRBV11-2,ASMGSSTSYEQY
TRBJ2-7,TRBV20-1,SASLERTSFYEQY
TRBJ1-5,TRBV7-2,ASSLDRNSNQPQH
TRBJ1-2,TRBV24-1,ATSGVSGDSNYGYT
TRBJ2-2,TRBV2,ASSDGQRYTGELF
TRBJ2-7,TRBV4-1,ASSQDRGGNAYEQY
TRBJ1-1,TRBV12-3/TRBV12-4,ASSLTQGDTEAF
TRBJ1-5,TRBV10-1,ASSAMRDQPQH
TRBJ2-7,TRBV7-9,ASSFTIGWEQY
TRBJ1-1,TRBV30,ARPRDRDTRTEAF
TRBJ2-5,TRBV19,ASSIGGWGETQY
TRBJ1-5,TRBV10-3,ASASNTNQPQH
TRBJ1-1,TRBV6-4,ASSAPGQINTEAF
TRBJ2-7,TRBV6-2/TRBV6-3,ASHPGQSYEQY
TRBJ1-5,TRBV12-3/TRBV12-4,ASSRGAPGGQPQH
TRBJ1-5,TRBV11-2,ASSLEIGTGVYSNQPQH
TRBJ2-5,TRBV7-3,ASSESGLAGPQETQY